A selection of T cell receptor beta chains follows, all from one sample in a study of Graves' ophthalmopathy and Graves' hyperthyroidism. TCRdb called the multiplex PCR reads again in MiXCR, with one record for every CDR3 protein. The table includes around 470,000 distinct CDR3 sequences, under 15% detected once. The source material was blood. The origin of the receptors is a woman in her twenties or thirties with Graves' ophthalmopathy. CDR3s include the opening cysteine and the closing phenylalanine or tryptophan. Fields, in order: clone size, D gene, V gene, J gene, CDR3 DNA, CDR3 protein. A D gene is named only where the DNA matches it firmly. A row's size may be missing; if present it is once, few, many or a size class.

clone_size: -; d_call: TRBD1; v_call: TRBV12-3/TRBV12-4; j_call: TRBJ2-1; cdr3_nt: TGTGCCAGCAGACCCCCTTCACTCCGGGACAGGGGGGATGAGCAGTTCTTC; cdr3_aa: CASRPPSLRDRGDEQFF
clone_size: many; d_call: TRBD2; v_call: TRBV28; j_call: TRBJ2-5; cdr3_nt: TGTGCCAGCAGTTTAGCGGGAGGGCTGGCTGAGACCCAGTACTTC; cdr3_aa: CASSLAGGLAETQYF
clone_size: -; d_call: -; v_call: TRBV27; j_call: TRBJ1-5; cdr3_nt: TGTGCCAGCAGCCGATGGGCAGGGGTAAGCAATCAGCCCCAGCATTTT; cdr3_aa: CASSRWAGVSNQPQHF
clone_size: many; d_call: -; v_call: TRBV24-1; j_call: TRBJ2-5; cdr3_nt: TGTGCCACCAGTGGCCCGTATCAAGAGACCCAGTACTTC; cdr3_aa: CATSGPYQETQYF
clone_size: many; d_call: -; v_call: TRBV4-1; j_call: TRBJ1-5; cdr3_nt: TGCGCCAGCAGCCAGGGGGCCCTAGGAGGCAATCAGCCCCAGCATTTT; cdr3_aa: CASSQGALGGNQPQHF
clone_size: many; d_call: TRBD1; v_call: TRBV20-1; j_call: TRBJ2-7; cdr3_nt: TGCAGTGCTAGAGCTACGACAGGGGGAGACCACGAGCAGTACTTC; cdr3_aa: CSARATTGGDHEQYF
clone_size: many; d_call: TRBD2; v_call: TRBV5-1; j_call: TRBJ2-7; cdr3_nt: TGCGCCAGCAGCTTTGGTATCGGGACTAGCGGGGGGGCCGGACACGAGCAGTACTTC; cdr3_aa: CASSFGIGTSGGAGHEQYF
clone_size: few; d_call: -; v_call: TRBV11-2; j_call: TRBJ2-2; cdr3_nt: TGTGCCAGCAGCTTCCACACGGGGCTACTTACCGGGGAGCTGTTTTTT; cdr3_aa: CASSFHTGLLTGELFF
clone_size: few; d_call: TRBD1; v_call: TRBV29-1; j_call: TRBJ2-5; cdr3_nt: TGCAGCGTTGGGCACAGGGGGAGCCAAGAGACCCAGTACTTC; cdr3_aa: CSVGHRGSQETQYF
clone_size: many; d_call: TRBD1; v_call: TRBV20-1; j_call: TRBJ1-1; cdr3_nt: TGCAGTGCTAGCCTCGGGACAGGGGTCACTGAAGCTTTCTTT; cdr3_aa: CSASLGTGVTEAFF
clone_size: many; d_call: -; v_call: TRBV30; j_call: TRBJ2-7; cdr3_nt: TGTGCCTGGAGTGTAGGTAGGGTGATTATCGAGCAGTACTTC; cdr3_aa: CAWSVGRVIIEQYF
clone_size: many; d_call: -; v_call: TRBV28; j_call: TRBJ1-5; cdr3_nt: TGTGCCAGCAGTAATGGGGGGCGCCTTGTTCAGCCCCAGCATTTT; cdr3_aa: CASSNGGRLVQPQHF
clone_size: many; d_call: TRBD2; v_call: TRBV27; j_call: TRBJ2-7; cdr3_nt: TGTGCCAGCAGCCCTAAGGCTAGCGGATGGTCCTACGAGCAGTACTTC; cdr3_aa: CASSPKASGWSYEQYF
clone_size: many; d_call: -; v_call: TRBV11-2; j_call: TRBJ2-7; cdr3_nt: TGTGCCAGCAGCTTGGCCACAGGGAGAACCTACGAGCAGTACTTC; cdr3_aa: CASSLATGRTYEQYF
clone_size: many; d_call: -; v_call: TRBV28; j_call: TRBJ1-3; cdr3_nt: TGTGCCAGCAGCCCGTCAGGGGCGAACACCATATATTTT; cdr3_aa: CASSPSGANTIYF
clone_size: -; d_call: -; v_call: TRBV6-5; j_call: TRBJ1-2; cdr3_nt: TGTGCCAGCAGCTACGGACAGCGCAACTATGGCTACACCTTC; cdr3_aa: CASSYGQRNYGYTF
clone_size: -; d_call: -; v_call: TRBV29-1; j_call: TRBJ2-5; cdr3_nt: TGCAGCGTCCTGGACTGGACCCAAGAGACCCAGTACTTC; cdr3_aa: CSVLDWTQETQYF
clone_size: -; d_call: -; v_call: TRBV6-1; j_call: TRBJ1-2; cdr3_nt: TGTGCCAGCTTAACCGGGTCTGCCAACTATGGCTACACCTTC; cdr3_aa: CASLTGSANYGYTF
clone_size: -; d_call: TRBD1; v_call: TRBV12-3/TRBV12-4; j_call: TRBJ1-2; cdr3_nt: TGTGCCAGCAGTTTCGACAGGGGGCTTAGAGGCTACACCTTC; cdr3_aa: CASSFDRGLRGYTF
clone_size: many; d_call: TRBD2; v_call: TRBV6-1; j_call: TRBJ2-7; cdr3_nt: TGTGCCAGCAAGGGGGGGGTAGCGGGAATCTACGAGCAGTACTTC; cdr3_aa: CASKGGVAGIYEQYF
clone_size: many; d_call: -; v_call: TRBV5-1; j_call: TRBJ2-7; cdr3_nt: TGCGCCAGCAGCCTTACCGAGGGCCAACCGTACTTC; cdr3_aa: CASSLTEGQPYF
clone_size: many; d_call: -; v_call: TRBV6-2/TRBV6-3; j_call: TRBJ2-7; cdr3_nt: TGTGCCAGCAGACTACCCGGGACTGGCTCCTACGAGCAGTACTTC; cdr3_aa: CASRLPGTGSYEQYF
clone_size: many; d_call: -; v_call: TRBV11-2; j_call: TRBJ2-5; cdr3_nt: TGTGCCAGCAGCTTAGATCGTGGCGGGGCACAGACCCAGTACTTC; cdr3_aa: CASSLDRGGAQTQYF
clone_size: many; d_call: TRBD1; v_call: TRBV7-2; j_call: TRBJ2-7; cdr3_nt: TGTGCCAGCAGCTTCGCCCCGCGGGATTGGACAGGGGGCATGTACGAGCAGTACTTC; cdr3_aa: CASSFAPRDWTGGMYEQYF
clone_size: -; d_call: TRBD2; v_call: TRBV12-3/TRBV12-4; j_call: TRBJ2-7; cdr3_nt: TGTGCCAGCAGCCCACCGGGACTAGCAACCTACGAGCAGTACTTC; cdr3_aa: CASSPPGLATYEQYF
clone_size: -; d_call: -; v_call: TRBV7-3; j_call: TRBJ1-6; cdr3_nt: TGTGCCAGCAGCTTAGGAGGCGACAGGACTAATTCACCCCTCTACTTT; cdr3_aa: CASSLGGDRTNSPLYF
clone_size: many; d_call: -; v_call: TRBV28; j_call: TRBJ1-1; cdr3_nt: TGTGCCAGTTCCTCTTCGGGGGGGAACACTGAAGCTTTCTTT; cdr3_aa: CASSSSGGNTEAFF
clone_size: many; d_call: -; v_call: TRBV27; j_call: TRBJ2-7; cdr3_nt: TGTGCCAGCAGTTTTCGGGAGCACTACGAGCAGTACTTC; cdr3_aa: CASSFREHYEQYF
clone_size: -; d_call: TRBD1; v_call: TRBV28; j_call: TRBJ1-6; cdr3_nt: TGTGCCAGCAGTTTAGGGCCAGGGGGGAATTCACCCCTCCACTTT; cdr3_aa: CASSLGPGGNSPLHF
clone_size: -; d_call: -; v_call: TRBV2; j_call: TRBJ2-7; cdr3_nt: TGTGCCAGCAGGAGATCCTCCGCCTACGAGCAGTACTTC; cdr3_aa: CASRRSSAYEQYF
clone_size: many; d_call: -; v_call: TRBV30; j_call: TRBJ1-1; cdr3_nt: TGTGCCTGGAGGTCGCAGGGTAACACTGAAGCTTTCTTT; cdr3_aa: CAWRSQGNTEAFF
clone_size: many; d_call: TRBD1; v_call: TRBV2; j_call: TRBJ1-2; cdr3_nt: TGTGCCAGCAGCGGACAGGGGCCTAGGGACTATGGCTACACCTTC; cdr3_aa: CASSGQGPRDYGYTF
clone_size: many; d_call: -; v_call: TRBV12-3/TRBV12-4; j_call: TRBJ1-2; cdr3_nt: TGTGCCAGCAGTCTTCACCCGGGCTTCTATGGCTACACCTTC; cdr3_aa: CASSLHPGFYGYTF
clone_size: -; d_call: -; v_call: TRBV20-1; j_call: TRBJ1-2; cdr3_nt: TGCAGTTCAAGACATCCTCAAGACCTCTATGGCTACACCTTC; cdr3_aa: CSSRHPQDLYGYTF
clone_size: few; d_call: -; v_call: TRBV20-1; j_call: TRBJ1-6; cdr3_nt: TGCAGTGCTAGAGATCCAGCCCGGGACATTAATTCACCCCTCCACTTT; cdr3_aa: CSARDPARDINSPLHF
clone_size: many; d_call: -; v_call: TRBV6-5; j_call: TRBJ1-2; cdr3_nt: TGTGCCAGCAGTTATACAGGGAACTATGGCTACACCTTC; cdr3_aa: CASSYTGNYGYTF
clone_size: many; d_call: -; v_call: TRBV9; j_call: TRBJ2-5; cdr3_nt: TGTGCCAGCAGCGAAACAGGGAACAACATGGGAGAGACCCAGTACTTC; cdr3_aa: CASSETGNNMGETQYF
clone_size: many; d_call: -; v_call: TRBV24-1; j_call: TRBJ1-5; cdr3_nt: TGTGCCACCAGTGACTCAACGGGTCACCAGCATTTT; cdr3_aa: CATSDSTGHQHF
clone_size: many; d_call: -; v_call: TRBV7-3; j_call: TRBJ1-5; cdr3_nt: TGTGCCAGCAGCTTTCTGAAGGACGGCAATCAGCCCCAGCATTTT; cdr3_aa: CASSFLKDGNQPQHF
clone_size: -; d_call: TRBD2; v_call: TRBV4-1; j_call: TRBJ2-7; cdr3_nt: TGCGCCAGCAGCCAAGGGCCCCACTTACCAGGGACTAGCGTAGCCTACGAGCAGTACTTC; cdr3_aa: CASSQGPHLPGTSVAYEQYF
clone_size: -; d_call: -; v_call: TRBV18; j_call: TRBJ1-1; cdr3_nt: TGTGCCAGCTCACCAGATACTGGGCGGGAAGCTTTCTTT; cdr3_aa: CASSPDTGREAFF
clone_size: many; d_call: -; v_call: TRBV19; j_call: TRBJ2-7; cdr3_nt: TGTGCCAGTAGTAGGGGGGCCGATACCTACGAGCAGTACTTC; cdr3_aa: CASSRGADTYEQYF
clone_size: many; d_call: -; v_call: TRBV7-2; j_call: TRBJ2-2; cdr3_nt: TGTGCCAGCAGCTTCGCAGGGAGCACCGGGGAGCTGTTTTTT; cdr3_aa: CASSFAGSTGELFF
clone_size: many; d_call: TRBD2; v_call: TRBV13; j_call: TRBJ2-5; cdr3_nt: TGTGCCAGCAGCAATCACGGTGGGGGGGACCAAGAGACCCAGTACTTC; cdr3_aa: CASSNHGGGDQETQYF
clone_size: many; d_call: TRBD1; v_call: TRBV6-5; j_call: TRBJ1-2; cdr3_nt: TGTGCCAGCAGTTACGTGCGGACAGGGGGCTATGGCTACACCTTC; cdr3_aa: CASSYVRTGGYGYTF
clone_size: many; d_call: -; v_call: TRBV6-5; j_call: TRBJ2-7; cdr3_nt: TGTGCCAGCAGACCACAGATTTACGAGCAGTACTTC; cdr3_aa: CASRPQIYEQYF
clone_size: many; d_call: -; v_call: TRBV27; j_call: TRBJ2-7; cdr3_nt: TGTGCCAGCAGTTTGGTACAGGGCACCTACGAGCAGTACTTC; cdr3_aa: CASSLVQGTYEQYF
clone_size: many; d_call: -; v_call: TRBV12-3/TRBV12-4; j_call: TRBJ2-5; cdr3_nt: TGTGCCAGCGGACAGTCGGAGACCCAGTACTTC; cdr3_aa: CASGQSETQYF
clone_size: -; d_call: -; v_call: TRBV6-1; j_call: TRBJ2-5; cdr3_nt: TGTGCCAGCAATCGGGACGGTCGGCTGACCCAGTACTTC; cdr3_aa: CASNRDGRLTQYF
clone_size: many; d_call: TRBD1; v_call: TRBV4-1; j_call: TRBJ2-7; cdr3_nt: TGCGCCAGCAGCCAGGTCCCCGGGACAGGCCTTCTCTACGAGCAGTACTTC; cdr3_aa: CASSQVPGTGLLYEQYF
clone_size: -; d_call: -; v_call: TRBV7-2; j_call: TRBJ2-7; cdr3_nt: TGTGCCAGCAGCTACGCAGGGAGCTCTTACGAGCAGTACTTC; cdr3_aa: CASSYAGSSYEQYF
clone_size: many; d_call: -; v_call: TRBV12-3/TRBV12-4; j_call: TRBJ1-2; cdr3_nt: TGTGCCAGCAGTTTAGTTTGGCGAAATGGCTACACCTTC; cdr3_aa: CASSLVWRNGYTF
clone_size: -; d_call: TRBD2; v_call: TRBV12-3/TRBV12-4; j_call: TRBJ2-5; cdr3_nt: TGTGCCAGCAGCCCACGGTGGGGGGGGGAGACCCGGTACTTC; cdr3_aa: CASSPRWGGETRYF
clone_size: many; d_call: -; v_call: TRBV19; j_call: TRBJ1-1; cdr3_nt: TGTGCCAGTAGTCCGCCAGGGTTCATGAACACTGAAGCTTTCTTT; cdr3_aa: CASSPPGFMNTEAFF
clone_size: many; d_call: TRBD2; v_call: TRBV20-1; j_call: TRBJ2-7; cdr3_nt: TGCAGTGCTGGCGGTCTAGCGGGAGCTACGGTCTACGAGCAGTACTTC; cdr3_aa: CSAGGLAGATVYEQYF
clone_size: many; d_call: TRBD1; v_call: TRBV20-1; j_call: TRBJ1-3; cdr3_nt: TGCAGTGCTAGCCGGCAGGGGGCAAGAAACACCATATATTTT; cdr3_aa: CSASRQGARNTIYF